This T cell receptor (beta chain) came from a study of blood T cell repertoires in COVID-19. Study as a whole: Both acute and convalescent COVID-19 samples were obtained from the United States, Italy and Spain. Sample material is recorded as cDNA or gDNA derived from T cells, B-cell-depleted T cells, or PBMCs.

In the authors' workflow: By means of reference gene primer amplification, nucleated cell counts were estimated. Sequencing was performed with immunoSEQ multiplex PCR; in TCRdb, only in-frame clones are kept and a portion is missing. That table is the source of V, J and clone size, and D and trimming were worked out from the DNA. The sample contains 130,000 or so clones, about 88% of which appear only once. With 3 bases clipped from V and 1 base from J, the junction kept 3 bases outside the gene matches. The germline V gene encodes CDR1 KGHSH and CDR2 LQKENI. The CDR3 sequence is 15 residues long. The rearrangement uses TRBV18 and TRBJ2-3; 8 bases align to TRBD2. The receptor comes from an elderly woman with acute or convalescent COVID-19. What was sequenced was peripheral blood. In DNA, the CDR3 is TGTGCCAGCTCACCTAGCGGGGACCGCACAGATACGCAGTATTTT. This encodes CASSPSGDRTDTQYF.